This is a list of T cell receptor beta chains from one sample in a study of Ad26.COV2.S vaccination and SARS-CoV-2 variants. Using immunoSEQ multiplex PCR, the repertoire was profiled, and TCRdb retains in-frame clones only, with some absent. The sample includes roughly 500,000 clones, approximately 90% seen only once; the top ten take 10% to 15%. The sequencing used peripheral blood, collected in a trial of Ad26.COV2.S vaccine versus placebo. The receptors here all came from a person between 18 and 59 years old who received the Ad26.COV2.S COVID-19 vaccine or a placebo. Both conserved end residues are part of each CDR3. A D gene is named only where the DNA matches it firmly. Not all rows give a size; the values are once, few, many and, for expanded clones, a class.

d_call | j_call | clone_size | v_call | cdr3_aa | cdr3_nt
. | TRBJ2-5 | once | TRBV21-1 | CASSNKTPGWETQYF | TGTGCCAGCAGCAACAAGACCCCGGGCTGGGAGACCCAGTACTTC
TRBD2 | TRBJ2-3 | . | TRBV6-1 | CASSDSAGGRDTQYF | TGTGCCAGCAGTGATTCCGCGGGAGGGCGAGATACGCAGTATTTT
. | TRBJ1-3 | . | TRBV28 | CASRLTTPSGNTIYF | TGTGCCAGCAGACTTACCACCCCTTCTGGAAACACCATATATTTT
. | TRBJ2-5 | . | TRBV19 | CASSRGGPQETQYF | TGTGCCAGTAGCAGGGGGGGTCCCCAAGAGACCCAGTACTTC
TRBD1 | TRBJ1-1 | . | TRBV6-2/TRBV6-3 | CASSYRQGDGAFF | TGTGCCAGCAGTTACCGGCAGGGGGACGGGGCTTTCTTT
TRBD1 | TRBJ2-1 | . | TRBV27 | CASSSPHHTGGGRYNEQFF | TGTGCCAGCAGTTCCCCCCACCACACAGGGGGCGGACGTTACAATGAGCAGTTCTTC
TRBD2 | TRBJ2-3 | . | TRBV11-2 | CASSLGGGSDTQYF | TGTGCCAGCAGCTTAGGGGGGGGATCCGATACGCAGTATTTT
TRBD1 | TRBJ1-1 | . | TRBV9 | CASSVAGGDTEAFF | TGTGCCAGCAGCGTAGCAGGGGGGGACACTGAAGCTTTCTTT
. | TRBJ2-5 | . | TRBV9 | CASSVGGFGETQYF | TGTGCCAGCAGCGTAGGCGGGTTCGGGGAGACCCAGTACTTC
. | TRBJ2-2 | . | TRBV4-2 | CASSREGGLGTGELFF | TGTGCCAGCAGCCGCGAGGGGGGGCTGGGCACCGGGGAGCTGTTTTTT
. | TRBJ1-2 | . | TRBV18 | CASSPRASYGYTF | TGTGCCAGCTCACCACGGGCGTCCTATGGCTACACCTTC